Following are 5 T cell receptor beta chains from one sample sequenced in a study of siplizumab effects on memory and regulatory T cells. This table comes from immunoSEQ multiplex PCR, and its TCRdb copy is limited to in-frame clones, with some not included. There are about 91,000 clones in the sample; around 95% occur only once, and 0.025% to 0.035% lies in the top ten. Specimen: naive CD4+ T cells sorted from blood. These receptors were taken from a human donor in good health.

The CDR3 DNA is TGTGCCAGCAGATTGACTCCGGATACGCAGTATTTT. Amino acids: CASRLTPDTQYF. V and J are TRBV28 and TRBJ2-3; D remains ambiguous. V lost 6 bases and J 6 bases, leaving 10 bases between the germline ends. The CDR3 spans 12 residues. Germline-derived CDR1 and CDR2 are MDHEN and SYDVKM.

CDR3 residues: CASSYDSGGAYEQYF. In DNA, the CDR3 is TGTGCCAGCAGTTACGATAGCGGGGGGGCTTACGAGCAGTACTTC. The chain links TRBV6-5 to TRBJ2-7, with 11 positions matching TRBD2. The germline V gene has CDR1 MNHEY and CDR2 SVGAGI. Germline trimming cut 2 bases from V and 4 bases from J; bases unmatched to any gene: 4. CDR3 length equals 15 residues.

The V gene is TRBV4-1, the J gene TRBJ1-2; 10 nucleotides agree with TRBD1. This CDR3 comprises 16 residues. Per the germline V gene, CDR1 is MGHRA and CDR2 is YSYEKL. After removal of 4 bases from V and 5 bases from J, the junction contained 10 bases not matched to a gene. The CDR3: CASSLSLGTGVYGYTF. DNA of the CDR3: TGCGCCAGCAGCCTGAGCCTAGGGACAGGGGTATATGGCTACACCTTC.

The chain has TRBV7-2 and TRBJ2-7; D perhaps matches TRBD1 (6 bases). CDR1 and CDR2 from the germline V gene are SGHTA and FQGNSA. The V and J ends lost 4 bases and 4 bases respectively, with 14 bases between them. CDR3 size: 14 residues. The CDR3 loop reads CASSSGTRYYEQYF. The CDR3 bases are TGTGCCAGCAGCTCCGGGACACGGTATTACGAGCAGTACTTC.

The V call is TRBV7-9, the J call TRBJ2-2; 12 bases line up with TRBD1. The germline V gene encodes CDR1 SEHNR and CDR2 FQNEAQ (reference sequence). The CDR3 runs 14 residues. V lost 5 bases and J lost 8; bases outside the gene matches: 3. For the CDR3, the DNA is TGTGCCAGCAGCCGGGACAGGGGGCCTGGGGAGCTGTTTTTT. Its translation is CASSRDRGPGELFF.